One and the same sample provided the 6 T cell receptor beta chains below, sequenced in a study of cytomegalovirus exposure and HLA in healthy donors. PCR amplification relied on 60 Vbeta primers (plus 13 Jbeta primers). The method was immunoSEQ multiplex PCR; TCRdb's version includes in-frame clones alone and lacks a portion of them. Of some 140,000 clones in the sample, roughly three quarters were seen once. Sequences were obtained from PBMCs. The receptors originated from a man between 18 and 29 years old in good health and CMV-seronegative.

This chain connects TRBV30 to TRBJ1-1; 7 bases align to TRBD1. J gave up 4 bases and V 0 bases, and 5 bases lay outside the gene matches. CDR3 length: 14 amino acids. Germline V gene lookup returns CDR1 GTSNPN and CDR2 SVGIG (reference sequence). CDR3 sequence (DNA): TGTGCCTGGAGTGTCCCCGACAGGGTCACTGAAGCTTTCTTT. It yields the protein CAWSVPDRVTEAFF.

The chain recombines TRBV7-8 with TRBJ2-7, with 7 positions matching TRBD1. With 5 bases clipped from V and 2 bases from J, the junction kept 15 bases outside the gene matches. Germline CDR1 and CDR2: SGHVS and FQNEAQ. The CDR3 loop spans 17 amino acids. The CDR3 reads CASSSVATGNLAYEQYF. CDR3 in DNA: TGTGCCAGCAGCAGCGTGGCGACAGGGAATCTCGCCTACGAGCAGTACTTC.

The J gene is TRBJ1-6, the V gene TRBV27; 9 nucleotides agree with TRBD1. The V and J ends lost 6 bases and 7 bases, in that order; junction bases with no gene match: 7. Germline CDR1 and CDR2: MNHEY and SMNVEV (reference sequence). The CDR3 runs to 15 residues. As DNA, the CDR3 is TGTGCCAGCAGACTGACAGGGGGAACAAATTCACCCCTCCACTTT. Encoded protein: CASRLTGGTNSPLHF.

On this clone: Its ends do not fully match the called genes, so a read error is possible. V is TRBV7-9 and J is TRBJ2-5; tentatively, D is TRBD2 (6 bases). Germline CDR1 is SEHNR and CDR2 is FQNEAQ (reference sequence). This CDR3 spans 14 amino acids. CDR3 amino acids: CSSSSWGVQETQYF. CDR3 DNA: TGTTCCAGCAGCTCGTGGGGGGTCCAAGAGACCCAGTACTTC.

The rearrangement joins TRBV30 to TRBJ1-5, with a possible D match to TRBD1 (6 bases). Germline V gene lookup returns CDR1 GTSNPN and CDR2 SVGIG (reference sequence). Trimming cost V 0 bases and J 4 bases, with 22 bases left between them. The CDR3 loop spans 18 amino acids. CDR3 coding DNA: TGTGCCTGGAGTGTACATAAAGGGGGGGTGTCCCCGAATCAGCCCCAGCATTTT. It yields the protein CAWSVHKGGVSPNQPQHF.

This sequence joins TRBV2 and TRBJ2-1; possibly TRBD1 for D (6 bases). V lost 7 bases, J lost 3 bases, and 13 bases lay in between. Germline CDR1 SNHLY, CDR2 FYNNEI. The CDR3 covers 14 residues. In DNA form, the CDR3 reads TGTGCCAGCAATACACAGGGAAACTACAATGAGCAGTTCTTC. Residues: CASNTQGNYNEQFF.